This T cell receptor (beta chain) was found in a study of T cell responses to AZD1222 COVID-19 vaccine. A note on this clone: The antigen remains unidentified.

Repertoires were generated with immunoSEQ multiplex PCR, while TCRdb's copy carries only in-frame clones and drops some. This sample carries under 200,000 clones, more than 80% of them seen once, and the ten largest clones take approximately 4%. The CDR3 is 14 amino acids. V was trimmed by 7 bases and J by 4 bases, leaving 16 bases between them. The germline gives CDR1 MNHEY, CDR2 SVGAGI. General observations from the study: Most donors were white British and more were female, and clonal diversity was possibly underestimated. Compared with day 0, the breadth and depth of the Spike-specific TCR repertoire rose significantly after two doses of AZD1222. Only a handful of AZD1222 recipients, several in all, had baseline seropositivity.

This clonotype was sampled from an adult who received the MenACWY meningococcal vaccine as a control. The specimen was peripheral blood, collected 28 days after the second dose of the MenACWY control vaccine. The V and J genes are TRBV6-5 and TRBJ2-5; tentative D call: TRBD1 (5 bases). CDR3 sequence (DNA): TGTGCCAGCACGACAGACCCCCACCCAGAGACCCAGTACTTC. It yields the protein CASTTDPHPETQYF.